The clone carrying this T cell receptor beta chain has a single count. These data originate in a study of blood T cell repertoires in COVID-19. Turning to the study itself: Sources were T cells, B-cell-depleted T cells, or PBMCs; the material itself was cDNA or gDNA.

As processed by the authors: Reference gene primer amplification gave nucleated cell count estimates. Assay used: immunoSEQ multiplex PCR; TCRdb lists only in-frame clones, some missing. D and trimming come from the DNA, and the V and J calls and clone size come from that table. The repertoire holds over 150,000 clones, with more than 85% as singletons. The junction had 5 bases not matched to a gene; V was cut back by 3 bases and J by 3 bases. The CDR3 has 15 residues. Germline-derived CDR1 and CDR2 are SGHRS and YFSETQ. The sequence came from a man aged 50 to 60 with acute or convalescent COVID-19. This chain links TRBV5-1 with TRBJ1-1; 10 bases fit TRBD1. The sample taken for sequencing was peripheral blood. The CDR3 DNA reads TGCGCCAGCAGCTCAAGGACAGGGGGGGACACTGAAGCTTTCTTT. This gives the protein CASSSRTGGDTEAFF.